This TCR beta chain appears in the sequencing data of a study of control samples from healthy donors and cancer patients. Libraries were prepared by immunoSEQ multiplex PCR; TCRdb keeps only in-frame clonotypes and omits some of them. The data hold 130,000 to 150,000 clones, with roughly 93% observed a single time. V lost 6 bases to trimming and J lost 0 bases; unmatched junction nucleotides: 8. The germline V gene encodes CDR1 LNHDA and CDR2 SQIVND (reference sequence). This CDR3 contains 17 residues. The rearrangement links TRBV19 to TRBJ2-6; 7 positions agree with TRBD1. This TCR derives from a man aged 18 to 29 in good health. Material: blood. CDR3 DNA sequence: TGTGCCAGTAGACAGGACAGGTCATCCTCTGGGGCCAACGTCCTGACTTTC. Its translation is CASRQDRSSSGANVLTF.